This T cell receptor beta chain came from a study of monozygotic twins with inflammatory bowel disease. This CDR3 region has 17 residues. Germline-derived CDR1 and CDR2 are SGHRS and YFSETQ. From its re-call of the 5' RACE reads, TCRdb lists each CDR3 protein once, without DNA. In total, the table holds around 410,000 distinct CDR3 sequences. The origin of this receptor is a human donor with ulcerative colitis or Crohn's disease, or a healthy co-twin of an affected twin (not recorded which). The sequenced sample was blood. The V and J genes are TRBV5-1 and TRBJ2-1. This CDR3 is CASSLDGVESSYNEQFF.